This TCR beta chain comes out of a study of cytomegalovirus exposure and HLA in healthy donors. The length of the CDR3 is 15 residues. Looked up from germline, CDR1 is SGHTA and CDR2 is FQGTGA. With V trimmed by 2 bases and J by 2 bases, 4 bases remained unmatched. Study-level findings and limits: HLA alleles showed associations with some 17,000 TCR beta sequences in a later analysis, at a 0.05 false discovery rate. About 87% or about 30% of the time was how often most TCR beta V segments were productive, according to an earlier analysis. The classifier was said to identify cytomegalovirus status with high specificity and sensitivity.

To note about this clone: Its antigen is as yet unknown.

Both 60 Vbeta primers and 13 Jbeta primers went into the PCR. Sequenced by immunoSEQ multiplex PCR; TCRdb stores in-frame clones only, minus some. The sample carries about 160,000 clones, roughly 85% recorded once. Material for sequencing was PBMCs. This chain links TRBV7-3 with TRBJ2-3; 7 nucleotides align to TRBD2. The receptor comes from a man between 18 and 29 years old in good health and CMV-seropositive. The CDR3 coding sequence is TGTGCCAGCAGCTTAGTCGGGGGGTCCACAGATACGCAGTATTTT. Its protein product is CASSLVGGSTDTQYF.